Included here is one TCR beta chain sequence, with context. This record comes from a study of control samples from healthy donors and cancer patients. The assay was immunoSEQ multiplex PCR, and TCRdb's table has in-frame clones only and misses some. The sample shows some 100,000 clones, 75% to 90% of them seen only once. Input material: blood. The clonotype comes from a woman aged 45-65 years in good health.

CDR3 sequence: CASSIWGFVTQPQHF. The CDR3 DNA follows: TGTGCCAGTAGTATATGGGGGTTCGTAACACAGCCCCAGCATTTT. V usage is TRBV19 and J usage is TRBJ1-5; D is perhaps TRBD1 (5 bases). The CDR3 extends over 15 amino acids. V dropped 2 bases and J dropped 7 bases, with 15 bases sitting between them. Germline V gene lookup returns CDR1 LNHDA and CDR2 SQIVND (reference sequence). Full variable domain (remainder filled in from reference TRBV19 and TRBJ1-5): DGGITQSPKYLFRKEGQNVTLSCEQNLNHDAMYWYRQDPGQGLRLIYYSQIVNDFQKGDIAEGYSVSREKKESFPLTVTSAQKNPTAFYLCASSIWGFVTQPQHFGDGTRLSIL.